This T cell receptor beta chain was sequenced during a study of metastatic and nonmetastatic thyroid tumors. This clone came up many times. TCRdb re-called clones from the PCR reads using MiXCR. The sample yields around 70,000 clones, roughly 18% seen once. Germline lookup yields CDR1 LNHDA and CDR2 SQIVND (reference sequence). This CDR3 has 16 amino acids. The V and J ends lost 3 bases and 5 bases respectively, with 14 bases between them. No treatment had been given to any patient before thyroid surgery. The rearrangement links TRBV19 to TRBJ1-6; D is ambiguous. The sample consisted of blood. The source of this sequence is a female donor with papillary thyroid cancer or a benign thyroid nodule (not recorded which). Some clones in this sample may be carry-over from other donors' samples. CDR3 nucleotides: TGTGCCAGTAGTATTGGAGGGTTCAAGAATAATTCACCCCTCCACTTT. It yields the protein CASSIGGFKNNSPLHF.